The 10 T cell receptor beta chains in this list originate from one sample, sequenced in a study of blood T cell repertoires in COVID-19. Some clones are missing from TCRdb's copy, which holds only in-frame ones; the method was immunoSEQ multiplex PCR. Of about 79,000 clones in the sample, 75% to 90% were seen once. The source material was peripheral blood. The source of these receptors is a man between 65 and 79 years old with active or convalescent COVID-19.

The CDR3 spells CAIRTSGDYEQYF. The CDR3 region has the DNA TGTGCCATCAGAACCAGCGGAGATTACGAGCAGTACTTC. V and J are TRBV10-3 and TRBJ2-7; a possible D gene is TRBD2 (5 bases). This CDR3 region has 13 residues. CDR1 ENHRY and CDR2 SYGVKD come from the germline V gene. The V gene lost 6 bases and the J gene lost 4 bases, with 13 bases spanning the gap.

The chain uses TRBV3-1 (or the pseudogene TRBV3-2) and TRBJ2-3; TRBD2 might be the D (6 bases). Looked up from germline, CDR1 is LGHDT and CDR2 is YNNKEL (reference sequence). The CDR3 spans 14 residues. V was trimmed by 1 base and J by 3 bases, leaving 8 bases between them. The CDR3 region is CASSQGLGTDTQYF. In DNA form, the CDR3 reads TGTGCCAGCAGCCAAGGACTAGGTACAGATACGCAGTATTTT.

This clone came up once. The CDR3: CASSRDLGKDGYTF. CDR3 DNA sequence: TGTGCCAGTAGCAGGGACTTGGGAAAGGATGGCTACACCTTC. The chain combines TRBV19 with TRBJ1-2; TRBD1 might be the D (5 bases). V gave up 6 bases and J gave up 6 bases, with 17 bases separating them. The CDR3 has 14 amino acids. CDR1 LNHDA and CDR2 SQIVND come from the germline V gene (reference sequence).

The chain employs TRBV2 and TRBJ1-2, with D possibly matching TRBD1 (6 bases). V gave up 0 bases and J gave up 8 bases, with 10 bases separating them. The CDR3 runs 13 residues. Germline lookup yields CDR1 SNHLY and CDR2 FYNNEI. The CDR3 DNA is TGTGCCAGCAGTGAAGCGGGGACATCCGGCTACACCTTC. Translating it yields CASSEAGTSGYTF.

V is TRBV29-1 and J is TRBJ2-2, with D possibly being TRBD1 (5 bases). The CDR3 is 14 amino acids. CDR1 is SQVTM, CDR2 ANQGSEA, per germline. V was clipped by 6 bases and J by 1 base, with 12 bases between them. This chain's CDR3 is CSVKTDRNTGELFF. The CDR3 nucleotides are TGCAGCGTCAAAACCGACAGGAACACCGGGGAGCTGTTTTTT.

This chain uses TRBV30 with TRBJ1-5; 9 positions match TRBD1. V lost 1 base and J lost 1; bases outside the gene matches: 2. Germline CDR1 reads GTSNPN; CDR2 reads SVGIG (reference sequence). CDR3 size: 15 residues. In DNA form, the CDR3 reads TGTGCCTGGAGTGCGGGGACAGGGAGCAATCAGCCCCAGCATTTT. Its protein is CAWSAGTGSNQPQHF.

V usage is TRBV28 and J usage is TRBJ1-5; 9 positions agree with TRBD1. The junction had 12 bases not matched to a gene; V was cut back by 5 bases and J by 7 bases. Per the germline V gene, CDR1 is MDHEN and CDR2 is SYDVKM. CDR3 length: 16 residues. CDR3 coding DNA: TGTGCCAGCAGTCCGGGCGGGACAGGGAAAGGGCAGCCCCAGCATTTT. It is translated as CASSPGGTGKGQPQHF.

CDR3: CASSRTGPRVAEAFF. CDR3 nucleotides: TGCGCCAGCAGCCGGACAGGGCCAAGGGTCGCTGAAGCTTTCTTT. This chain joins TRBV5-1 and TRBJ1-1, with 8 bases fitting TRBD1. Germline CDR1 is SGHRS and CDR2 is YFSETQ. The CDR3 has 15 residues. The V segment lost 4 bases and the J segment 6 bases; nucleotides outside the gene matches: 11.

The genes are TRBV7-2 and TRBJ2-1; 9 bases match TRBD2. From germline, CDR1 is SGHTA and CDR2 FQGNSA. The CDR3 is 14 residues long. The V gene end was trimmed by 5 bases and the J gene end by 9 bases; junction bases not matched to a gene: 8. The CDR3 DNA reads as TGTGCCAGCAGCCGCGGGACTAGCCAAGGTGAGCAGTTCTTC. Amino acids: CASSRGTSQGEQFF.

The rearrangement links TRBV7-2 to TRBJ1-6; a weak D match, TRBD1 (6 bases). CDR3 length equals 15 residues. Trimming removed 3 bases from V and 9 bases from J, with 15 bases in between. Germline CDR1 SGHTA, CDR2 FQGNSA. Here the CDR3 reads CASSFKQGWGSPLHF. The CDR3 nucleotides are TGTGCCAGCAGCTTTAAACAGGGCTGGGGTTCACCCCTCCACTTT.